The T cell receptor beta chain under discussion was sequenced for a study of identical twins. Study-wide findings and caveats: The study based its conclusions on cross-sectional statistical analysis and did not follow the same donors. The more abundant beta clonotypes in cord blood had fewer insertions, and memory repertoires did not show this.

Germline values: CDR1 SGHTA, CDR2 FQGNSA. This CDR3 is built from 17 residues. V lost 8 bases to trimming and J lost 1 base, with 20 bases between them. TCRdb ran MiXCR on the 5' RACE reads and lists one entry per CDR3 protein. The sample carries about 530,000 distinct CDR3 sequences, more than 20% recorded once. With respect to this clonotype: Its antigen is unidentified.

A further study also used this sample, focusing on yellow fever vaccine responses in identical twins.

The TCR was taken from a woman aged 18-29 years in good health. The sample taken for sequencing was CD4+ T cells sorted from blood. V is TRBV7-2 and J is TRBJ2-2; D might be TRBD1 or TRBD2, each matching 6 bases. CDR3 sequence (DNA): TGTGCCAGCCCCCGTAAGATGGGGGGCATGAACACCGGGGAGCTGTTTTTT. This sequence encodes CASPRKMGGMNTGELFF.